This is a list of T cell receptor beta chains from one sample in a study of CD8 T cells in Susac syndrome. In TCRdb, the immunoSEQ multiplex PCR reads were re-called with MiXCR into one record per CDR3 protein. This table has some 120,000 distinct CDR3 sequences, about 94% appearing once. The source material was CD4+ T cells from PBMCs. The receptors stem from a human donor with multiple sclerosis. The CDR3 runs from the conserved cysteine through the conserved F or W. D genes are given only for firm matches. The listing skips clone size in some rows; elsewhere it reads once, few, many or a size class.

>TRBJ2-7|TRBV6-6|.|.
TGTGCCAGCAGTTACCTACTAACAAGCTACGAGCAGTACTTC
CASSYLLTSYEQYF
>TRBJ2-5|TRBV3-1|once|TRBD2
TGTGCCAGCAGCCAAGATTCTAGCGGGGTAACCCAGTACTTC
CASSQDSSGVTQYF
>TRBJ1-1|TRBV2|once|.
TGTGCCAGCAGTGTAATTGAAGCTTTCTTT
CASSVIEAFF
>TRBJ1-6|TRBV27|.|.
TGTGCCAGCAGTTTAGCTATTTATAATTCACCCCTCCACTTT
CASSLAIYNSPLHF
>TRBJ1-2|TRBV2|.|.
TGTGCCAGCAGCGAACAGGGCGCCCTCTATGGCTACACCTTC
CASSEQGALYGYTF
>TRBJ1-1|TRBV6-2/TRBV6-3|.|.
TGTGCCAGCAGTTCCGGGTCCCGGCGGGTTACTGAAGCTTTCTTT
CASSSGSRRVTEAFF
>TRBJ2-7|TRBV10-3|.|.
TGTGCCATCAGTGTGGGGGAGAACGAGCAGTACTTC
CAISVGENEQYF
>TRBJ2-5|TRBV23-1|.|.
TGCGCCAGCAGTCAATCGGGAGGGGGGAACGTCCAAGAGACCCAGTACTTC
CASSQSGGGNVQETQYF
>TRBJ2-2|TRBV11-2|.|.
TGTGCCAGCAGCCGCATGCCGGGATCCACCGGGGAGCTGTTTTTT
CASSRMPGSTGELFF
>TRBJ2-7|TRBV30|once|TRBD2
TGTGCCTGGAATCCCGGGACTAGCAACTCCTACGAGCAGTACTTC
CAWNPGTSNSYEQYF
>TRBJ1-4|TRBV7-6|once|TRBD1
TGTGCCAGCAGCTTAGACAGGGGGCAGGAAAAACTGTTTTTT
CASSLDRGQEKLFF
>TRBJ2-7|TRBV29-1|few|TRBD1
TGCAGCGTTGAACCGGGACAGGGGTACGAGCAGTACTTC
CSVEPGQGYEQYF
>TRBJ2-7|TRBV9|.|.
TGTGCCAGCAGCGTATGGGATAACTCCTACGAGCAGTACTTC
CASSVWDNSYEQYF
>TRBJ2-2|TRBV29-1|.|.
TGCAGCGTTGAATCCCAACTAAACACCGGGGAGCTGTTTTTT
CSVESQLNTGELFF
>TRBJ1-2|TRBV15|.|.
TGTGCCACCAGCAGTGACGGACGCTACACCTTC
CATSSDGRYTF
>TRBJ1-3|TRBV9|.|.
TGTGCCAGCAGCGTACGATCCAGCTCTGGAAACACCATATATTTT
CASSVRSSSGNTIYF
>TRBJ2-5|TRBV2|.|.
TGTGCCAGCAGTGGAGGGGTCTACCAAGAGACCCAGTACTTC
CASSGGVYQETQYF
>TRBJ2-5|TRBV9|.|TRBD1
TGTGCCAGCAGCTCCCCGACAGGGATGGTCGAGACCCAGTACTTC
CASSSPTGMVETQYF
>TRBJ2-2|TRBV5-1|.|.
TGCGCCAGCAGTACCATGGGACTCCAAGCCGGGGAGCTGTTTTTT
CASSTMGLQAGELFF
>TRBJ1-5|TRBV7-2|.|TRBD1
TGTGCCAGCAGCCGGGACAGGTACAATCAGCCCCAGCATTTT
CASSRDRYNQPQHF
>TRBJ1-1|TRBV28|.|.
TGTGCCAGCAGTCCGGCATGGGGGAACACTGAAGCTTTCTTT
CASSPAWGNTEAFF
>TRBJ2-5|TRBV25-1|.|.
TGTGCCAGCAGTGAACGAGGAGAGACCCAGTACTTC
CASSERGETQYF
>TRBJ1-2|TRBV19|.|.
TGTGCCAGTAGTCCCCCGGGGGCGAACTATGGCTACACCTTC
CASSPPGANYGYTF
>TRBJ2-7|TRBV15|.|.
TGTGCCACCAGCGGGGAGGACGAGCAGTACTTC
CATSGEDEQYF
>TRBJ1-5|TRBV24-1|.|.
TGTGCCACCAGTGGGGTCAATCAGCCCCAGCATTTT
CATSGVNQPQHF
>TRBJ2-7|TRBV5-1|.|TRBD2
TGCGCCAGCAGCTTGTGGACTAGCGGGGGCTACGAGCAGTACTTC
CASSLWTSGGYEQYF
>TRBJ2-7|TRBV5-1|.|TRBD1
TGCGCCAGCACGGACAGGTCCGACTCCTACGAGCAGTACTTC
CASTDRSDSYEQYF
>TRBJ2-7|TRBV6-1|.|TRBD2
TGTGCCAGCAGTGAGAGTCCTAGCGGGAGGGCCTACGAGCAGTACTTC
CASSESPSGRAYEQYF
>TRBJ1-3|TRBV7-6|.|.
TGTGCCAGCAGTCTTGGGGTCGCTACCTCTGGAAACACCATATATTTT
CASSLGVATSGNTIYF
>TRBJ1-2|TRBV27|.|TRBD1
TGTGCCAGCAGCCGCAGGGGGCTAAGGGGCTACACCTTC
CASSRRGLRGYTF
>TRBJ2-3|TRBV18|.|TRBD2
TGTGCCAGCTCACCATTAATGACTAGCGGACCTAGCACAGATACGCAGTATTTT
CASSPLMTSGPSTDTQYF
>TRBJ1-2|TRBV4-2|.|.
TGTGCCAGCAGCCAAGATCGAGGGGATGGCTACACCTTC
CASSQDRGDGYTF
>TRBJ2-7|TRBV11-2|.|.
TGTGCCAGCAGCTTAGGGATACACCCCGAGCGCTACGAGCAGTACTTC
CASSLGIHPERYEQYF
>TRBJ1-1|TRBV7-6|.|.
TGTGCCAGCAGCTTAGGAGAGGTGGCTTTCTTT
CASSLGEVAFF
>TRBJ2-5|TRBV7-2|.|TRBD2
TGTGCCAGCAGCTTACAGCGGGGGGGTAGAGAGACCCAGTACTTC
CASSLQRGGRETQYF
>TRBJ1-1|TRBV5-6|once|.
TGTGCCAGCAGCTTTAAGGGATACATGAACACTGAAGCTTTCTTT
CASSFKGYMNTEAFF
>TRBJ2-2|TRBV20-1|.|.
TGCAGTGCTAGTGGCAGGGCGGTTAACACCGGGGAGCTGTTTTTT
CSASGRAVNTGELFF
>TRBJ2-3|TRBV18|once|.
TGTGCCAGCTCCCGACAGCAGGCCACAGATACGCAGTATTTT
CASSRQQATDTQYF
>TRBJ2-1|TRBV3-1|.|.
TGTGCCAGCAGCCAAGATCTGGACAGCGAGCAGTTCTTC
CASSQDLDSEQFF
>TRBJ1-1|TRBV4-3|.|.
TGCGCCAGCAGCCCTATCGGTCCCAACACTGAAGCTTTCTTT
CASSPIGPNTEAFF
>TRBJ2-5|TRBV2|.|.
TGTGCCAGCAGAGAGGGACATCACCAGTATTTC
CASREGHHQYF
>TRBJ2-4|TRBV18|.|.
TGTGCCAGCTCACCAGCAGGGCGGTATGAAAACATTCAGTACTTC
CASSPAGRYENIQYF
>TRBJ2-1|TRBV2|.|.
TGTGCCAGCAGTGAATACGAATTTAATCGGCAGTTCTTC
CASSEYEFNRQFF
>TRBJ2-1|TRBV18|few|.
TGTGCCAGCTCACCCTCGAGCTCCTACAATGAGCAGTTCTTC
CASSPSSSYNEQFF
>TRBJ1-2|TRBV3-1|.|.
TGTGCCAGCAGCCAAATGTATGGCTACACCTTC
CASSQMYGYTF
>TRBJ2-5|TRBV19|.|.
TGTGCCAGTAGTTTCCCAGGAGGAGGGTTTGAGACCCAGTACTTC
CASSFPGGGFETQYF
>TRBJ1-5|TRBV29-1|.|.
TGCAGCGTTGTGAGCAGGGTGGGTCAGCCCCAGCATTTT
CSVVSRVGQPQHF
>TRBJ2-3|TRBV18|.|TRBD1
TGTGCCACCTCGGGGACAGCCGTCACAGATACGCAGTATTTT
CATSGTAVTDTQYF
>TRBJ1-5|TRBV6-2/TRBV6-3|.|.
TGTGCCAGCAGTTACTCCCTGGGGGCGGGTGATCAGCCCCAGCATTTT
CASSYSLGAGDQPQHF
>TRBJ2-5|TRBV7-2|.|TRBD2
TGTGCCAGCAGGATAAGCGGGGGGGAGACCCAGTACTTC
CASRISGGETQYF
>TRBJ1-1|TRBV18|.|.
TGTGCCAGCTCACCACCGGGAAAAAGCACTGAAGCTTTCTTT
CASSPPGKSTEAFF
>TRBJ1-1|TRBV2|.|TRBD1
TGTGCCAGCAGTGGGGGAGGGACAGTGAACACTGAAGCTTTCTTT
CASSGGGTVNTEAFF
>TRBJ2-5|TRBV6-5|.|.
TGTGCCAGCAGTTCCGACCCCCGCAAGACCCAGTACTTC
CASSSDPRKTQYF